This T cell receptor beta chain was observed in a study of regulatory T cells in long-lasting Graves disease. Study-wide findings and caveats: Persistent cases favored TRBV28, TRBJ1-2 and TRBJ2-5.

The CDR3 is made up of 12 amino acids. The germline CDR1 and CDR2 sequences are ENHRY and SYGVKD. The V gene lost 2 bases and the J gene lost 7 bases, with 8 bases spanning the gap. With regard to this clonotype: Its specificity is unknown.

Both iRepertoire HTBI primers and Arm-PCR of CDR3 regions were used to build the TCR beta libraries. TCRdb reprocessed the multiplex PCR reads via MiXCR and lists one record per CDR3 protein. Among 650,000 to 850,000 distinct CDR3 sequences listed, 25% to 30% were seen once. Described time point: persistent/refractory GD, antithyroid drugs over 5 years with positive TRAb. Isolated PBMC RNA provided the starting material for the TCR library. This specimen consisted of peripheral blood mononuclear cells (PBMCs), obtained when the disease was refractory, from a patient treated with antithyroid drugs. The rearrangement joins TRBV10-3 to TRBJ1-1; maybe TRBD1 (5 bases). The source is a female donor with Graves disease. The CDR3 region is CAISEGGGEAFF. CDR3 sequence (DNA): TGTGCCATCAGTGAGGGCGGGGGTGAAGCTTTCTTT.